Below are 32 T cell receptor beta chains sequenced from a single sample in a study of shared clonotypes between healthy human individuals. In the naive CD8 group, cells lacked CD45RO and were positively selected for CCR7, so terminally differentiated effector memory CD45RA+ cells were left out. This table comes from immunoSEQ multiplex PCR, and its TCRdb copy is limited to in-frame clones, with some not included. The sample consists of millions of clones, more than 85% of them appearing once. What was sequenced was naive CD8+ T cells from PBMCs. Source of these receptors: a man younger than 30 in good health. Some clones in this sample may be carry-over from other donors' samples.

V and J are TRBV7-2 and TRBJ1-2; D gene uncertain. Germline CDR1 reads SGHTA; CDR2 reads FQGNSA. The CDR3 sequence is 12 residues long. Trimming removed 2 bases at V and 0 bases at J, with 1 base between. CDR3 amino acids: CASSLSNYGYTF. The CDR3 DNA reads TGTGCCAGCAGCTTATCTAACTATGGCTACACCTTC.

There are a few counts of this clone. The J gene is TRBJ1-5, the V gene TRBV19, with TRBD1 as a possible D gene (6 bases). Trimming removed 3 bases at V and 3 bases at J, with 9 bases between. Germline CDR1 is LNHDA and CDR2 is SQIVND (reference sequence). The CDR3 runs to 14 residues. In DNA form, the CDR3 reads TGTGCCAGTAGTATGTCAGGGGTCAATCAGCCCCAGCATTTT. This sequence encodes CASSMSGVNQPQHF.

The chain has TRBV19 and TRBJ2-7, with 11 bases lining up with TRBD2. Germline-derived CDR1 and CDR2 are LNHDA and SQIVND (reference sequence). This CDR3 spans 15 amino acids. With V trimmed by 5 bases and J by 6 bases, 9 bases remained unmatched. CDR3 loop: CASSPTSGIFSEQYF. The DNA for the CDR3 is TGTGCCAGTAGTCCGACTAGCGGGATTTTTAGCGAGCAGTACTTC.

This clone occurred once. The chain is built from TRBV2 and TRBJ2-1, with a weak D call TRBD2 (5 bases). Germline V lookup: CDR1 SNHLY, CDR2 FYNNEI. V gave up 8 bases and J gave up 0 bases, with 14 bases separating them. The CDR3 totals 15 residues. Here the CDR3 reads CASSGGQSSYNEQFF. The CDR3 bases are TGTGCCAGCTCGGGCGGGCAGAGCTCCTACAATGAGCAGTTCTTC.

The chain combines TRBV14 with TRBJ2-7, with 9 bases identical to TRBD1. The CDR3 length is 12 residues. Unmatched junction bases numbered 2, after V lost 6 bases and J lost 5 bases. The germline CDR1 and CDR2 sequences are SGHDN and FVKESK. The CDR3 nucleotides read TGTGCCAGCAGGCGGACAGGGGACGAGCAGTACTTC. Its translation: CASRRTGDEQYF. Full variable domain (outside the CDR3, taken from reference TRBV14 and TRBJ2-7): EAGVTQFPSHSVIEKGQTVTLRCDPISGHDNLYWYRRVMGKEIKFLLHFVKESKQDESGMPNNRFLAERTGGTYSTLKVQPAELEDSGVYFCASRRTGDEQYFGPGTRLTVT.

This clone was counted only a few times. The rearrangement uses TRBV28 and TRBJ2-2; D ambiguous. The CDR3 spans 15 residues. V was shortened by 3 bases and J by 1 base, with 9 bases between the two germline ends. The V gene's germline CDR1 is MDHEN and CDR2 SYDVKM. CDR3 region: CASSFLTENTGELFF. CDR3 nucleotides: TGTGCCAGCAGTTTCTTAACAGAGAACACCGGGGAGCTGTTTTTT.

This clone was detected only once. CDR3 DNA sequence: TGTGCCAGCAGCTTAGATGTTAACTATGGCTACACCTTC. It yields the protein CASSLDVNYGYTF. This chain connects TRBV5-4 to TRBJ1-2; D is ambiguous. V gave up 2 bases and J gave up 1 base, with 6 bases separating them. Germline V lookup: CDR1 SGHNT, CDR2 YYREEE (reference sequence). The CDR3 has 13 amino acids.

The chain couples TRBV2 to TRBJ2-3; weak D call: TRBD1 (6 bases). Trimming pared 2 bases from V and 2 bases from J, leaving 11 bases between. This CDR3 region has 15 residues. Germline CDR1 is SNHLY and CDR2 is FYNNEI. CDR3 nucleotides: TGTGCCAGCAGTGAATATGGACAGAACACAGATACGCAGTATTTT. Amino acids: CASSEYGQNTDTQYF.

The CDR3 DNA is TGTGCCAGCAGGGTTCGGGACTACGTTGATGAGCAGTTCTTC. It yields the protein CASRVRDYVDEQFF. This chain links TRBV6-1 with TRBJ2-1; 7 bases are shared with TRBD2. Unmatched junction bases numbered 10, after V lost 6 bases and J lost 8 bases. The CDR3 sequence is 14 residues long. Germline-derived CDR1 and CDR2 are MNHNS and SASEGT.

This chain joins TRBV27 and TRBJ2-7, with TRBD2 matching over 8 bases. The trim removed 3 bases at V and 5 bases at J, leaving 6 bases unmatched. Germline lookup yields CDR1 MNHEY and CDR2 SMNVEV (reference sequence). CDR3 length equals 14 residues. This chain's CDR3 is CASSFGGGLDEQYF. CDR3 in DNA: TGTGCCAGCAGTTTCGGGGGGGGACTTGACGAGCAGTACTTC.

The chain combines TRBV9 with TRBJ1-4, with D unclear. The CDR3 runs 15 residues. The V and J ends lost 0 bases and 4 bases respectively, with 10 bases between them. Germline V gene data show CDR1 as SGDLS and CDR2 as YYNGEE. Here the CDR3 DNA reads TGTGCCAGCAGCGTAGATGGGGAGCATAATGAAAAACTGTTTTTT. This encodes CASSVDGEHNEKLFF.

The rearrangement joins TRBV27 to TRBJ1-4; D perhaps matches TRBD1 (5 bases). V lost 4 bases to trimming and J lost 6 bases, with 18 bases between them. Germline V gene sequence: CDR1 MNHEY, CDR2 SMNVEV (reference sequence). The length of the CDR3 is 16 residues. The chain's CDR3 is CASSSPAGGEYEKLFF. CDR3 nucleotides: TGTGCCAGCAGTTCCCCCGCGGGGGGGGAATATGAAAAACTGTTTTTT.

J is TRBJ2-7 and V is TRBV5-1; D perhaps matches TRBD1 (6 bases). Germline V CDR1 and CDR2: SGHRS, YFSETQ. V was clipped by 4 bases and J by 6 bases, with 11 bases between them. The CDR3 length is 12 residues. CDR3 DNA: TGCGCCAGCAGCATAAAGGGGGTCGAGCAGTACTTC. Translation: CASSIKGVEQYF.

This clone was recorded once. V gene TRBV27 combines with J gene TRBJ2-7, with 8 bases matching TRBD2. CDR3 size: 16 residues. Germline values: CDR1 MNHEY, CDR2 SMNVEV (reference sequence). V was clipped by 3 bases and J by 0 bases; unmatched bases: 7. The CDR3 DNA reads TGTGCCAGCAGTTTCGATATGCGGGGGGCCTCCTACGAGCAGTACTTC. It encodes CASSFDMRGASYEQYF.

This chain uses TRBV7-9 with TRBJ2-4; 8 bases are a match to TRBD1. The germline V gene has CDR1 SEHNR and CDR2 FQNEAQ (reference sequence). V shed 0 bases and J 10 bases; nucleotides not matched to a gene: 8. This CDR3 has 15 amino acids. As DNA, the CDR3 is TGTGCCAGCAGCTTAGCGCGCCCAGGGGGCGAGATTCAGTACTTC. Its protein is CASSLARPGGEIQYF.

The chain joins TRBV27 to TRBJ2-1; TRBD2 matches 9 bases. CDR1 MNHEY and CDR2 SMNVEV come from the germline V gene (reference sequence). Trimming cost V 8 bases and J 8 bases; bases outside gene matches: 10. The CDR3 loop spans 14 amino acids. The CDR3 DNA reads as TGTGCCAGCGACGCCGGCGGGAGGGCCGATGAGCAGTTCTTC. It translates to CASDAGGRADEQFF.

This chain uses TRBV4-1 with TRBJ2-1; 12 bases map to TRBD2. The germline V gene has CDR1 MGHRA and CDR2 YSYEKL. The ends lost 3 bases at V and 2 bases at J; junction bases unmatched: 2. This CDR3 is built from 16 residues. Here the CDR3 reads CASSHGTSGPYNEQFF. Written as DNA, the CDR3 is TGCGCCAGCAGCCATGGGACTAGCGGGCCCTACAATGAGCAGTTCTTC.

The CDR3 sequence: CSVETPGKEDYTF. CDR3 nucleotide sequence: TGCAGCGTTGAAACGCCAGGGAAGGAGGACTACACCTTC. This chain uses TRBV29-1 with TRBJ1-2, with a possible D match to TRBD1 (5 bases). Trimming removed 2 bases at V and 10 bases at J, with 17 bases between. In germline, CDR1 is SQVTM, CDR2 ANQGSEA. The CDR3 is 13 amino acids.

The gene calls are TRBV4-1 and TRBJ1-5; 7 positions match TRBD1. With 0 bases clipped from V and 4 bases from J, the junction kept 9 bases outside the gene matches. The germline CDR1 and CDR2 sequences are MGHRA and YSYEKL. The CDR3 consists of 17 residues. The CDR3 DNA follows: TGCGCCAGCAGCCAAGACCAGACAGGGAGGGGTAATCAGCCCCAGCATTTT. This encodes CASSQDQTGRGNQPQHF.

The CDR3 protein is CASRGDRGWTDTQYF. The CDR3 region has the DNA TGTGCCAGCCGTGGGGACAGGGGGTGGACAGATACGCAGTATTTT. The J gene is TRBJ2-3, the V gene TRBV6-6; the match to TRBD1 covers 11 bases. CDR3 length: 15 residues. Germline CDR1 is MNHNY and CDR2 is SVGAGI (reference sequence). V lost 8 bases and J lost 3; bases outside the gene matches: 7.

This clone was seen a handful of times. J is TRBJ1-2 and V is TRBV2; 9 nucleotides align to TRBD1. This CDR3 contains 13 residues. The junction had 1 base not matched to a gene; V was cut back by 2 bases and J by 6 bases. CDR1 is SNHLY, CDR2 FYNNEI, per germline. The CDR3 DNA is TGTGCCAGCAGTGAATGGACAGGGGATGGCTACACCTTC. Its protein is CASSEWTGDGYTF.

The chain uses TRBV7-8 and TRBJ2-7, with a possible D match to TRBD2 (5 bases). Trimming removed 2 bases from V and 5 bases from J, with 19 bases in between. The CDR3 contains 16 residues. CDR1 is SGHVS, CDR2 FQNEAQ, per germline. The CDR3 DNA reads TGTGCCAGCAGCTTATGGGAGATCGAGGCTCTTCACGAGCAGTACTTC. This codes for CASSLWEIEALHEQYF.

The rearrangement joins TRBV7-9 to TRBJ2-3; D is perhaps TRBD2 (7 bases). Per the germline V gene, CDR1 is SEHNR and CDR2 is FQNEAQ (reference sequence). Trimming took off 3 bases at V and 5 bases at J, with 12 bases between the two ends. The CDR3 covers 14 residues. CDR3 coding DNA: TGTGCCAGCAGCTTCGGGGGGCCGGGAGATACGCAGTATTTT. It specifies CASSFGGPGDTQYF.

The chain couples TRBV7-9 to TRBJ2-5; TRBD2 aligns across 9 bases. The CDR3 has 15 residues. Germline V gene lookup returns CDR1 SEHNR and CDR2 FQNEAQ (reference sequence). Trimming at V came to 5 bases and at J to 2 bases, leaving 6 bases not matched to a gene. CDR3 sequence (DNA): TGTGCCAGCAGCCTACTAGCGGGCGGTCAAGAGACCCAGTACTTC. As protein: CASSLLAGGQETQYF.

The V call is TRBV15, the J call TRBJ2-1; D might be TRBD2 (6 bases). The germline CDR1 and CDR2 sequences are LNHNV and YYDKDF (reference sequence). V lost 1 base and J 0 bases, leaving 13 bases between the germline ends. CDR3 length: 17 residues. CDR3 bases: TGTGCCACCAGCAGAGTCCTTAGCGGTGGCTCCTACAATGAGCAGTTCTTC. Translating it yields CATSRVLSGGSYNEQFF.

The rearrangement joins TRBV4-3 to TRBJ2-1; no firm D call. CDR1 and CDR2 from the germline V gene are LGHNA and YSLEER. The CDR3 totals 12 residues. Trimming pared 4 bases from V and 7 bases from J, leaving 8 bases between. In DNA, the CDR3 is TGCGCCAGCAGCCCCCGATCGAATGAGCAGTTCTTC. As protein: CASSPRSNEQFF.

The V and J genes are TRBV7-8 and TRBJ1-2; unclear D gene. V was clipped by 2 bases and J by 2 bases, with 12 bases between them. Germline V lookup: CDR1 SGHVS, CDR2 FQNEAQ. The CDR3 is 15 amino acids. The CDR3 loop reads CASSLLRAANYGYTF. The CDR3 coding sequence is TGTGCCAGCAGCTTACTTCGGGCAGCAAACTATGGCTACACCTTC.

The chain combines TRBV7-9 with TRBJ2-7; 13 bases are a match to TRBD2. The CDR3 runs 16 residues. Germline V gene lookup returns CDR1 SEHNR and CDR2 FQNEAQ (reference sequence). Losses at the gene ends were 5 bases for V and 6 bases for J; bases not matched to a gene: 10. In DNA, the CDR3 is TGTGCCAGCAGCCCAAGATCGGGACTAGCGGGATCCGAGCAGTACTTC. This sequence encodes CASSPRSGLAGSEQYF.

This sequence joins TRBV27 and TRBJ2-7; D gene unclear. V was shortened by 4 bases and J by 0 bases, with 4 bases between the two germline ends. The CDR3 is made up of 12 amino acids. From germline, CDR1 is MNHEY and CDR2 SMNVEV (reference sequence). The CDR3 is CASSYNSYEQYF. The CDR3 nucleotides read TGTGCCAGCAGTTACAACTCCTACGAGCAGTACTTC.

The J gene is TRBJ2-7, the V gene TRBV5-5; a weak D match, TRBD1 (5 bases). The V and J ends lost 1 base and 4 bases respectively, with 15 bases between them. The V gene's germline CDR1 is SGHKS and CDR2 YYEKEE (reference sequence). The CDR3 totals 15 residues. The CDR3 loop reads CASSLSTGPGYEQYF. The CDR3 coding sequence is TGTGCCAGCAGCTTGAGTACAGGCCCCGGGTACGAGCAGTACTTC. The full variable domain, with the rest looked up from reference TRBV5-5 and TRBJ2-7, is DAGVTQSPTHLIKTRGQQVTLRCSPISGHKSVSWYQQVLGQGPQFIFQYYEKEERGRGNFPDRFSARQFPNYSSELNVNALLLGDSALYLCASSLSTGPGYEQYFGPGTRLTVT.

The CDR3 DNA reads TGTGCCAGCAGTGAACGACCGAAACACGGCCAAGAGACCCAGTACTTC. This encodes CASSERPKHGQETQYF. J is TRBJ2-5 and V is TRBV6-1; D is unresolved. This CDR3 contains 16 residues. Trimming stripped 2 bases from V and 1 base from J, with 14 bases between. Germline V gene lookup returns CDR1 MNHNS and CDR2 SASEGT.

The CDR3 DNA reads as TGTGCCAGCAGTCCCCGGGCTGCAATTTACGAGCAGTACTTC. Translated, it gives CASSPRAAIYEQYF. This chain uses TRBV27 with TRBJ2-7; D unresolved. The CDR3 runs 14 residues. The V gene lost 5 bases and the J gene lost 4 bases, with 15 bases spanning the gap. Per the germline V gene, CDR1 is MNHEY and CDR2 is SMNVEV (reference sequence).